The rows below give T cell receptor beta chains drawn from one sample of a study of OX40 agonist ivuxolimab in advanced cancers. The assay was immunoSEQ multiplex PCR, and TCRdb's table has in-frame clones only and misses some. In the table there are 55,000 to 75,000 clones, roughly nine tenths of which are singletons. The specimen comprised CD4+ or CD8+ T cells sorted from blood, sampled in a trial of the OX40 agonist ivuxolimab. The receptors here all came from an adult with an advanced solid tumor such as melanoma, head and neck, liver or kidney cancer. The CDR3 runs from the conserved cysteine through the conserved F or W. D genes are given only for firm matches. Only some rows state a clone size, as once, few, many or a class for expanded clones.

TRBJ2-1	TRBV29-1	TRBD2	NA	TGCAGCGTTGTGGGGCTAGCGGGACTGCAGTTCTTC	CSVVGLAGLQFF
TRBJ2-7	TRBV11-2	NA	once	TGTGCCAGCAGCTTCACAGGGTGGCACGAGCAGTACTTC	CASSFTGWHEQYF
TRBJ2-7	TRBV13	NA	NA	TGTGCCAGCAGCGTTAGCTCCTACGAGCAGTACTTC	CASSVSSYEQYF
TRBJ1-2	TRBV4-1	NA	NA	TGCGCCAGCAGCCAAGGCAGCAAGTTGGGCTATGGCTACACCTTC	CASSQGSKLGYGYTF
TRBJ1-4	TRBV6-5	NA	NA	TGTGCCAGCAGTTACAGGCCGCTTAATGAAAAACTGTTTTTT	CASSYRPLNEKLFF
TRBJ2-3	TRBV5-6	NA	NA	TGTGCCAGCAGCGCCACTGGGCTTGACACAGATACGCAGTATTTT	CASSATGLDTDTQYF
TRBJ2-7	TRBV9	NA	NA	TGTGCCAGCAGCACCGCCCAGGTTGGGAAGGACGAGCAGTACTTC	CASSTAQVGKDEQYF
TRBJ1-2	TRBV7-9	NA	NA	TGTGCCAGCGGCTTAGGGGCCGACTATGGCTACACCTTC	CASGLGADYGYTF
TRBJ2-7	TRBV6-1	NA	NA	TGTGCCAGCAGTGAATTGGAGCGAGACTACGAGCAGTACTTC	CASSELERDYEQYF
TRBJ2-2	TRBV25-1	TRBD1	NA	TGTGCGCACGGACAGGGTAACACCGGGGAGCTGTTTTTT	CAHGQGNTGELFF
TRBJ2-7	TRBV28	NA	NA	TGTGCCAGCAGCCTCACCGAATCCTACGAGCAGTACTTC	CASSLTESYEQYF
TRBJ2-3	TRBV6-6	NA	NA	TGTGCCAGCGGACTCTTCACAGATACGCAGTATTTT	CASGLFTDTQYF
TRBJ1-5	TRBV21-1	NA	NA	TGTGCCAGCAGCACGAGGGCGAAAACGGCAAAGTATAGCAATCAGCCCCAGCATTTT	CASSTRAKTAKYSNQPQHF
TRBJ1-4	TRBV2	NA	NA	TGTGCCAGCAGTGAAGACACCCATGCAACTAATGAAAAACTGTTTTTT	CASSEDTHATNEKLFF
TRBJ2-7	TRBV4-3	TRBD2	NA	TGCGCCAGCAGCCAAGGCGGGGGCTACGAGCAGTACTTC	CASSQGGGYEQYF
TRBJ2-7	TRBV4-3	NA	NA	TGCGCCAGCAGCCAAGATGATGGGTACGAGCAGTACTTC	CASSQDDGYEQYF
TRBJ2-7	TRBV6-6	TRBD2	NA	TGTGCCAGCAGTGTTCAGCGGGGTACCTACGAGCAGTACTTC	CASSVQRGTYEQYF
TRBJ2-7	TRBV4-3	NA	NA	TGCGCCAGCAGCCAAGGACAGCGAAACTCCTACGAGCAGTACTTC	CASSQGQRNSYEQYF
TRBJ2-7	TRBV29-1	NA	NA	TGCAGCGTTGAAGATGAGGACAGCTACGAGCAGTACTTC	CSVEDEDSYEQYF
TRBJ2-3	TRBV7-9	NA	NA	TGTGCCAGCAGCGACCCGACAGTTAGCACAGATACGCAGTATTTT	CASSDPTVSTDTQYF
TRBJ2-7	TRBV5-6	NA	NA	TGTGCCAGCAGCTTTTTGCCTCTCGAGCAGTACTTC	CASSFLPLEQYF
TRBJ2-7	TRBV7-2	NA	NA	TGTGCCAGCAGCTTTAGCGGCAGCTCCTACGAGCAGTACTTC	CASSFSGSSYEQYF
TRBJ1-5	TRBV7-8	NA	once	TGTGCCAGCAGCCCCTACTCTAATCAGCCCCAGCATTTT	CASSPYSNQPQHF
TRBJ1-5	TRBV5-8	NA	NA	TGTGCCAGCAGCTTGATTAGTTATAGCAATCAGCCCCAGCATTTT	CASSLISYSNQPQHF
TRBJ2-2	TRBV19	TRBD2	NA	TGTGCCAGTAGTATGGCGGGAGGGCCCACCGGGGAGCTGTTTTTT	CASSMAGGPTGELFF
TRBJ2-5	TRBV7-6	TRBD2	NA	TGTGCCAGCAGCCGGGCTAGCGGGGTTCAAGAGACCCAGTACTTC	CASSRASGVQETQYF
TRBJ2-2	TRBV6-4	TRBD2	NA	TGTGCCAGCAGTGAGTCCCCTTATATAGCGGGAGGAGACACCGGGGAGCTGTTTTTT	CASSESPYIAGGDTGELFF
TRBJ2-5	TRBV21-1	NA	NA	TGTGCCAGCAGCAACAGCCTCCACGGGACTAGCGGGAGGGCCTGGGAAGAGACCCAGTACTTC	CASSNSLHGTSGRAWEETQYF
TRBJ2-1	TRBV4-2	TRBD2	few	TGTGCCAGCAGCCAAGATGGGACTAGCCCCACACATGAGCAGTTCTTC	CASSQDGTSPTHEQFF
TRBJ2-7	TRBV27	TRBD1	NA	TGTGCCAGCAGTAAATGGGACAGCAGCCACCCCTACGAGCAGTACTTC	CASSKWDSSHPYEQYF
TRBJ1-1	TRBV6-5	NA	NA	TGTGCCAGCAGTTATTCGGACACTGAAGCTTTCTTT	CASSYSDTEAFF
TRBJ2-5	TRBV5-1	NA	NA	TGCGCCAGCAGCTTACTTCGACAAGAGACCCAGTACTTC	CASSLLRQETQYF
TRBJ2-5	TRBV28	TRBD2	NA	TGTGCCAGCAGCGGACTAGCGGGGGAAGAGACCCAGTACTTC	CASSGLAGEETQYF
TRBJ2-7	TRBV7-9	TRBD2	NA	TGTGCCAGCACCCCAGGACTAGCGGGCCCCTACGAGCAGTACTTC	CASTPGLAGPYEQYF
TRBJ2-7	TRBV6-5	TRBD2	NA	TGTGCCAGCAGGCCCGGACTAGCGGGAGCCGAGCAGTACTTC	CASRPGLAGAEQYF
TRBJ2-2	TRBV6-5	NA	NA	TGTGCCAGCAGTTACCTTAGCGGAGACTTCACCGGGGAGCTGTTTTTT	CASSYLSGDFTGELFF
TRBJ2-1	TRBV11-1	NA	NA	TGTGCCAGCAGCTTAGCGCTAGGGTCCTTAAATGAGCAGTTCTTC	CASSLALGSLNEQFF
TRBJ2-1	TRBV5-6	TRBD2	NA	TGTGCCAGCAGCTCACTAGCGCTCTACAATGAGCAGTTCTTC	CASSSLALYNEQFF
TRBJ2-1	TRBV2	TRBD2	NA	TGTGCCAGCAGTGAACGGAGGACTAGCGGGAGGGCATATGAGCAGTTCTTC	CASSERRTSGRAYEQFF
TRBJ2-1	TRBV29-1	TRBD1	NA	TGCAGCGTTGAACTGGACAGGGGGCAAAACAATGAGCAGTTCTTC	CSVELDRGQNNEQFF
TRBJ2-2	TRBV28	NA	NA	TGTGCCAGCAGTTTCCCAGGGGACACCGGGGAGCTGTTTTTT	CASSFPGDTGELFF
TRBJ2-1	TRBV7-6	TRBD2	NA	TGTGCCAGCAGCCTCTCCCTAGCGGTCTACAATGAGCAGTTCTTC	CASSLSLAVYNEQFF
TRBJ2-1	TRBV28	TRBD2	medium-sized	TGTGCCAGCAGTTTCTTCCTAGCGGGAGATTACAATGAGCAGTTCTTC	CASSFFLAGDYNEQFF
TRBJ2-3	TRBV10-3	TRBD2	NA	TGTGCCATCAGTGAGGATCTAGCGGGAGGCACAGATACGCAGTATTTT	CAISEDLAGGTDTQYF
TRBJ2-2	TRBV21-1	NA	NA	TGTGCCAGCAGCACCCAGGAGGCGGTAAACACCGGGGAGCTGTTTTTT	CASSTQEAVNTGELFF
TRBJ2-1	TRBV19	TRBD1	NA	TGTGCCAGTAGTTCAGGGGGACAGGGGGCTTTAGATGAGCAGTTCTTC	CASSSGGQGALDEQFF
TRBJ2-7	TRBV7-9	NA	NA	TGTGCCAGCAGCTTAGAAGCCTACGAGCAGTACTTC	CASSLEAYEQYF
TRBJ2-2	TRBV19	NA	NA	TGTGCCAGTAGTATAGATCCAACGCGTGCGGAAAACACCGGGGAGCTGTTTTTT	CASSIDPTRAENTGELFF
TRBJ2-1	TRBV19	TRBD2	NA	TGTGCCAGTAATAGCGGGAGTAGCAACAATGAGCAGTTCTTC	CASNSGSSNNEQFF
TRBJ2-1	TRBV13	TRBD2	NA	TGTGCCAGCAGCTTAGGGCTAGCGGGAAATGAGCAGTTCTTC	CASSLGLAGNEQFF
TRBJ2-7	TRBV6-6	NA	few	TGTGCCAGCAGTTACTGGGGCTCCGACGAGCAGTACTTC	CASSYWGSDEQYF
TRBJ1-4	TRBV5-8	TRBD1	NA	TGTGCCAGCAGCTTGGCAGGGGGCGTTAATCCAACTAATGAAAAACTGTTTTTT	CASSLAGGVNPTNEKLFF